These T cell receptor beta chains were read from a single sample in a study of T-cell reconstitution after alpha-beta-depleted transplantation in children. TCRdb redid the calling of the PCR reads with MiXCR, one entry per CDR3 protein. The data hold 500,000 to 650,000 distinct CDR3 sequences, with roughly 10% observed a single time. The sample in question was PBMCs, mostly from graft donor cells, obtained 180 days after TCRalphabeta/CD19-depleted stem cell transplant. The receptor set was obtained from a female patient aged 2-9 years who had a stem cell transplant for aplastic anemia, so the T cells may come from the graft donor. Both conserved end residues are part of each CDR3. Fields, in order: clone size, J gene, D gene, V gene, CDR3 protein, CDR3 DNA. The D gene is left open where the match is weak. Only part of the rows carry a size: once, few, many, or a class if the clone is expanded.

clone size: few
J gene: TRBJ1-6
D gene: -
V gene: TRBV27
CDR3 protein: CASSLETPELSYNSPLHF
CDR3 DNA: TGTGCCAGCAGTTTGGAGACACCTGAATTATCCTATAATTCACCCCTCCACTTT

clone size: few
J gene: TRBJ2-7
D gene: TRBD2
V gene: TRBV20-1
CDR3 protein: CSARAPGTSGRTSNYEQYF
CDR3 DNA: TGCAGTGCTAGAGCTCCCGGGACTAGCGGGAGAACCTCTAACTACGAGCAGTACTTC

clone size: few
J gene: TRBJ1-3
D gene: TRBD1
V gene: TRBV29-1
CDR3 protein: CSVGQGTRGNTIYF
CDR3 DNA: TGCAGCGTGGGACAGGGGACAAGGGGAAACACCATATATTTT

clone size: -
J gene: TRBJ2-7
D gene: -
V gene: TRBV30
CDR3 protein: CAWSRVGDEQYF
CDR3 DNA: TGTGCCTGGAGTAGGGTAGGGGACGAGCAGTACTTC

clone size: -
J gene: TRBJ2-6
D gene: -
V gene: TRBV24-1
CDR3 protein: CATSPGQGEAGANVLTF
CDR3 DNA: TGTGCCACCAGCCCAGGGCAGGGCGAGGCTGGGGCCAACGTCCTGACTTTC

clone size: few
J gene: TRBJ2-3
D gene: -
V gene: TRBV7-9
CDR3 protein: CASSFSTAPINTDTQYF
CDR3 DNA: TGTGCCAGCAGCTTCTCGACAGCCCCAATTAACACAGATACGCAGTATTTT

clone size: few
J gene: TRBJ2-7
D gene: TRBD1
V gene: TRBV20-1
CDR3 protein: CSAPARTGSNEQYF
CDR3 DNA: TGCAGTGCTCCGGCCCGGACAGGTAGCAACGAGCAGTACTTC

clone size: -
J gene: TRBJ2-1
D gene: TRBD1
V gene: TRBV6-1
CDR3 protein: CASSTGTGGYEQFF
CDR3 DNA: TGTGCCAGCAGTACCGGGACAGGGGGCTATGAGCAGTTCTTC

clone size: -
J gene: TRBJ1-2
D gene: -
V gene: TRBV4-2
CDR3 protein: CASSQAEGTSYGYTF
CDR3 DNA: TGTGCCAGCAGCCAAGCCGAGGGGACGTCCTATGGCTACACCTTC

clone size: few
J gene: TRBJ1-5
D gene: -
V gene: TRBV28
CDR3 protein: CASSLPFKVYQPQHF
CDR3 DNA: TGTGCCAGCAGTTTGCCGTTTAAGGTTTATCAGCCCCAGCATTTT

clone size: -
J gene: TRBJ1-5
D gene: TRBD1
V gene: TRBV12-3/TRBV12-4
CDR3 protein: CASSFGFGDRGSNQPQHF
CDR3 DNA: TGTGCCAGCAGTTTTGGGTTTGGGGACAGGGGTAGCAATCAGCCCCAGCATTTT

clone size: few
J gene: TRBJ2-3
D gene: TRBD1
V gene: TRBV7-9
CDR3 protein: CASSLGQGARDTQYF
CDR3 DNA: TGTGCCAGCAGCTTGGGACAGGGGGCCAGGGATACGCAGTATTTT

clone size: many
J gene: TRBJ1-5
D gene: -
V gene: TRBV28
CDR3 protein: CASSLHGSGNQPQHF
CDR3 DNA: TGTGCCAGCAGTTTGCATGGCTCTGGCAATCAGCCCCAGCATTTT

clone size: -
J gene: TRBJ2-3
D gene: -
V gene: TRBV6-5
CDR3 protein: CASSYFDRTTDTQYF
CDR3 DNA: TGTGCCAGCAGTTACTTCGATAGAACCACAGATACGCAGTATTTT

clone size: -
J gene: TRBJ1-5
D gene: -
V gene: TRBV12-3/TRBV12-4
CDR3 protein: CASSLWKGREQPQHF
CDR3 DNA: TGTGCCAGCAGTTTATGGAAGGGTAGGGAGCAGCCCCAGCATTTT

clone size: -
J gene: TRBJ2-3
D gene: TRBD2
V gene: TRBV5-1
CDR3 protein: CASSPPGLRELYF
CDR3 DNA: TGCGCCAGCAGCCCGCCTGGGTTGCGGGAGCTGTATTTT

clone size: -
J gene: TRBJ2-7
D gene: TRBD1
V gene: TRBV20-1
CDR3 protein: CSAHTDRGQTYEQYF
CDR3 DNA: TGCAGTGCCCATACGGACAGGGGGCAAACGTACGAGCAGTACTTC

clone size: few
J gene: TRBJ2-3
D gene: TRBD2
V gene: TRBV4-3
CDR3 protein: CASTLREGRADTQYF
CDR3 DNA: TGCGCCAGCACCCTGCGGGAGGGCCGCGCAGATACGCAGTATTTT

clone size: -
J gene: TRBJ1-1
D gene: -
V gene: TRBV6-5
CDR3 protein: CASSFRGSDAGEAFF
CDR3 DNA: TGTGCCAGCAGTTTTAGGGGGTCGGACGCAGGTGAAGCTTTCTTT

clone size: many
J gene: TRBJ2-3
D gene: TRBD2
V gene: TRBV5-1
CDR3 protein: CASSLDPSGSGTDTQYF
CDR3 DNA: TGCGCCAGCAGCTTGGATCCTAGCGGGAGCGGGACAGATACGCAGTATTTT

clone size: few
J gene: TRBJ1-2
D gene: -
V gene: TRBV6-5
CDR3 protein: CASSSGWWDIVFYGYTF
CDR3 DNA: TGTGCCAGCAGTTCGGGATGGTGGGACATCGTCTTCTATGGCTACACCTTC

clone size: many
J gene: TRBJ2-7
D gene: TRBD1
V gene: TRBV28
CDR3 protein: CASRPQGAGYEQYF
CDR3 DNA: TGTGCCAGCAGACCACAGGGGGCGGGTTACGAGCAGTACTTC

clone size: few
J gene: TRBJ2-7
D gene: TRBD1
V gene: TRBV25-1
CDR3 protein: CASSESRGKAYEQYF
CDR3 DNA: TGTGCCAGCAGTGAAAGCAGGGGGAAAGCCTACGAGCAGTACTTC

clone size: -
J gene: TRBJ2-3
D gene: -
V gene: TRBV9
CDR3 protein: CASSLTSRQPLMDTQYF
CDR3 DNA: TGTGCCAGCAGCCTCACATCAAGGCAGCCCCTTATGGATACGCAGTATTTT

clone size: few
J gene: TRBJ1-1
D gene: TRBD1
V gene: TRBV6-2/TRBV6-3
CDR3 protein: CASTWDRVNPSTEAFF
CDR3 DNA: TGTGCCAGCACCTGGGACAGGGTGAATCCTTCCACTGAAGCTTTCTTT

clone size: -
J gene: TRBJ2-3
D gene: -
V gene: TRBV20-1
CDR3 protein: CSARDPGVGTDTQYF
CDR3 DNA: TGCAGTGCTAGAGATCCGGGAGTGGGCACAGATACGCAGTATTTT

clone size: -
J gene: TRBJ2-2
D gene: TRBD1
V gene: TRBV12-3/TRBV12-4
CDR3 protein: CASRTGTGGTGELFF
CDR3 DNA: TGTGCCAGCAGGACCGGGACAGGGGGGACCGGGGAGCTGTTTTTT

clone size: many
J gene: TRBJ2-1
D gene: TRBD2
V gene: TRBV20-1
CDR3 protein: CSALWTSGFFEQFF
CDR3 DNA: TGCAGTGCCCTTTGGACTAGCGGTTTCTTTGAGCAGTTCTTC

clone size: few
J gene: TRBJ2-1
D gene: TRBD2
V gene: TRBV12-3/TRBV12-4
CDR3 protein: CASSLGGGYNIEQFF
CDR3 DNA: TGTGCCAGCAGTTTAGGGGGAGGGTATAATATTGAGCAGTTCTTC

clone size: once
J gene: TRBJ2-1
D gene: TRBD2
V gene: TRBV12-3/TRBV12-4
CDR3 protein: CASSPGLSGSLHNEQFF
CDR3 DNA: TGTGCCAGCAGTCCTGGCCTTAGCGGGAGCCTTCACAATGAGCAGTTCTTC

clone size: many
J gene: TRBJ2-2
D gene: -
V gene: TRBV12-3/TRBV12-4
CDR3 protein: CASSLVRGTGELFF
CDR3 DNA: TGTGCCAGCAGTTTAGTCCGGGGTACCGGGGAGCTGTTTTTT

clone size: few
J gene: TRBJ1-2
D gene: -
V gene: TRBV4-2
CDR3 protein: CASSQTPTGNYGYTF
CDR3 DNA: TGTGCCAGCAGCCAGACACCCACAGGGAACTATGGCTACACCTTC

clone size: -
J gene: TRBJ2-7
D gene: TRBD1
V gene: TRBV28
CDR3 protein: CASSSIGQGAYEQYF
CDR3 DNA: TGTGCCAGCAGTTCGATTGGACAGGGGGCCTACGAGCAGTACTTC

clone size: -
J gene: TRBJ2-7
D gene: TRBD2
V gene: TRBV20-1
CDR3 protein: CSAHVLGRGYEQYF
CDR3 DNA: TGCAGTGCCCATGTACTAGGGAGGGGTTACGAGCAGTACTTC

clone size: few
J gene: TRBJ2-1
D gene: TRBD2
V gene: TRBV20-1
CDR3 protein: CSARATSGSYNEQFF
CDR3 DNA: TGCAGTGCTAGAGCGACTAGCGGGAGTTACAATGAGCAGTTCTTC

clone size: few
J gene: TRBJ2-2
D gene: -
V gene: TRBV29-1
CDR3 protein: CSVGDKATGELFF
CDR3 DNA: TGCAGCGTGGGGGACAAGGCAACCGGGGAGCTGTTTTTT

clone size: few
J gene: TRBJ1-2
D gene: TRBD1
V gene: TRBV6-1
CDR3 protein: CASSAQGRYGYTF
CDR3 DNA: TGTGCCAGCAGTGCACAGGGGCGGTATGGCTACACCTTC

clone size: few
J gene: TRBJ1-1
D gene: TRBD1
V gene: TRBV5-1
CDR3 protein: CASSLGGQRFAEAFF
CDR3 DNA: TGCGCCAGCAGCTTGGGGGGACAGCGATTCGCTGAAGCTTTCTTT

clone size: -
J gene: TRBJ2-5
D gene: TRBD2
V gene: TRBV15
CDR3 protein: CATSRGGLAGQETQYF
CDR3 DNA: TGTGCCACCAGCAGAGGGGGACTAGCGGGTCAAGAGACCCAGTACTTC

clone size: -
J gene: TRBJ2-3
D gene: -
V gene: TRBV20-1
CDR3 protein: CSARVSTDTQYF
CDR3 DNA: TGCAGTGCTAGAGTGAGCACAGATACGCAGTATTTT

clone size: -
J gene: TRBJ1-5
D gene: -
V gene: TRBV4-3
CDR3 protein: CASSQDWAGQGRQPQHF
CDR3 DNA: TGCGCCAGCAGCCAAGATTGGGCGGGGCAGGGGCGTCAGCCCCAGCATTTT

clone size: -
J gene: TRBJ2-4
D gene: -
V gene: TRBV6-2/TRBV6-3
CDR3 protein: CASSFPGYSKNIQYF
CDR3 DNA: TGTGCCAGCAGCTTCCCAGGGTATTCCAAAAACATTCAGTACTTC

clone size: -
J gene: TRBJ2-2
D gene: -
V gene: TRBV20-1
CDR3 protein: CSARESGELFF
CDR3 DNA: TGCAGTGCTAGAGAGAGCGGGGAGCTGTTTTTT

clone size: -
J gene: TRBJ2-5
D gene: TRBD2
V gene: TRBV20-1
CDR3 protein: CSARVGTNRFWPTLGTQYF
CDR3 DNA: TGCAGTGCTAGAGTGGGGACTAACCGATTCTGGCCTACCTTGGGGACCCAGTACTTC

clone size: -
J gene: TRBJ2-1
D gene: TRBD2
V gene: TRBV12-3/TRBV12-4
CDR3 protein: CASSTGTSGKRNEQFF
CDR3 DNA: TGTGCCAGCAGTACCGGGACTAGCGGGAAACGTAATGAGCAGTTCTTC

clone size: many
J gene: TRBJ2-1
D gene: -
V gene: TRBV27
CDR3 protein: CASSLSGNNEQFF
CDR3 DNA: TGTGCCAGCAGTTTATCCGGGAACAATGAGCAGTTCTTC

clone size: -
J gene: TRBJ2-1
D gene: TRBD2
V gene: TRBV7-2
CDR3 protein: CASSLAWTSGTNEQFF
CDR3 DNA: TGTGCCAGCAGCTTAGCCTGGACTAGCGGGACCAATGAGCAGTTCTTC